This TCR beta chain was observed in a study of cytomegalovirus exposure and HLA in healthy donors. Study overall: The 120 validation repertoires were produced on the same platform as the approximately 670 repertoires of the first cohort. This was reported in a later analysis. General study findings and limits: A list of 164 TCR beta chains associated with cytomegalovirus was given.

The approximately 130-subject validation cohort, separate from the approximately 670-subject first cohort, included the donors. Trimming stripped 4 bases from V and 12 bases from J, with 18 bases between. Germline CDR1 is MNHNY and CDR2 is SVGAGI (reference sequence). CDR3 length: 13 residues. Profiling relied on immunoSEQ multiplex PCR, and the TCRdb table lists in-frame clones only, not all of them. The repertoire consists of about 120,000 clones, with about 88% occurring once and the leading ten covering around 1.1%. A remark on this clone: The target antigen is unknown.

Source material: PBMCs. This clonotype was obtained from a woman younger than 35 in good health and CMV-seronegative. The V gene is TRBV6-6, the J gene TRBJ1-1, with D perhaps matching TRBD1 (5 bases). DNA of the CDR3: TGTGCCAGCAGTTTACCATCCAGGGCTCCTACTTTCTTT. Translated: CASSLPSRAPTFF.